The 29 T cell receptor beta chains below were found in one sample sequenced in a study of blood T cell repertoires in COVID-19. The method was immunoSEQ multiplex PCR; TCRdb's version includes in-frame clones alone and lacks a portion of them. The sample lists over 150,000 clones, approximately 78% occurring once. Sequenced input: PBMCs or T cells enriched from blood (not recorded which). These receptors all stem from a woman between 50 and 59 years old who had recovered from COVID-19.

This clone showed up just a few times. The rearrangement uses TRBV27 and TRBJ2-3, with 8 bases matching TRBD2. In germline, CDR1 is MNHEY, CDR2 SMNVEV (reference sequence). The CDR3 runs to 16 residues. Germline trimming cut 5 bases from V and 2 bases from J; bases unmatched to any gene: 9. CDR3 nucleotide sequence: TGTGCCAGCAGTCCCAGAGCGGGGGTGATCACAGATACGCAGTATTTT. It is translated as CASSPRAGVITDTQYF.

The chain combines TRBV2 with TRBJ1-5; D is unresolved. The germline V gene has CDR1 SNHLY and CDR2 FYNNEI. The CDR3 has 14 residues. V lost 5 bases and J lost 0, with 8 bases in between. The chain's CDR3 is CASSREFSNQPQHF. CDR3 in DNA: TGTGCCAGCAGTAGGGAGTTTAGCAATCAGCCCCAGCATTTT.

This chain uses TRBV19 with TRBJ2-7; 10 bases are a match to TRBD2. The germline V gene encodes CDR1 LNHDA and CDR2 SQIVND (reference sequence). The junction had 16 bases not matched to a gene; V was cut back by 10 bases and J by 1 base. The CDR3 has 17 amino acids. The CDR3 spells CATHVGLAVEGSYEQYF. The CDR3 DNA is TGTGCCACGCACGTAGGACTAGCGGTCGAAGGGTCCTACGAGCAGTACTTC.

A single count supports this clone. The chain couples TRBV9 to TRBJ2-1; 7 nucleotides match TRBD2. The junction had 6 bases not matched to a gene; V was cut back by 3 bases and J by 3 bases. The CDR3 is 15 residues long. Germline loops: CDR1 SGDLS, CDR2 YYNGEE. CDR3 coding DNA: TGTGCCAGCAGCGCGCCCGGGGGGAACTACAATGAGCAGTTCTTC. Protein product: CASSAPGGNYNEQFF.

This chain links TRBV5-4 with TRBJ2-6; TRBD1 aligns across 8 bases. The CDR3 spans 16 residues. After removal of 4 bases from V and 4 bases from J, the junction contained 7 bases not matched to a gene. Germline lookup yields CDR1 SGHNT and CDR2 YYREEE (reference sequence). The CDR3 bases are TGTGCCAGCAGCACGACAGGGGAGACAGGGGCCAACGTCCTGACTTTC. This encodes CASSTTGETGANVLTF.

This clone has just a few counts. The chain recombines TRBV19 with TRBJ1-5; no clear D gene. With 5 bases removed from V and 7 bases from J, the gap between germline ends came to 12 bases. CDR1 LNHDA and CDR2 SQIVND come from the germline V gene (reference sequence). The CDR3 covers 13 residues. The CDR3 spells CASSPGVRQPQHF. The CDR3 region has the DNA TGTGCCAGTAGTCCTGGAGTAAGGCAGCCCCAGCATTTT. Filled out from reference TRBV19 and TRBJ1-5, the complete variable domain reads DGGITQSPKYLFRKEGQNVTLSCEQNLNHDAMYWYRQDPGQGLRLIYYSQIVNDFQKGDIAEGYSVSREKKESFPLTVTSAQKNPTAFYLCASSPGVRQPQHFGDGTRLSIL.

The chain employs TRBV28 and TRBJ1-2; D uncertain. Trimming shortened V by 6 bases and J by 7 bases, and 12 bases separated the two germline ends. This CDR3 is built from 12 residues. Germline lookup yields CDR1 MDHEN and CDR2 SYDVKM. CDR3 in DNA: TGTGCCAGCAGGGGAGACGATTTTGGCTACACCTTC. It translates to CASRGDDFGYTF.

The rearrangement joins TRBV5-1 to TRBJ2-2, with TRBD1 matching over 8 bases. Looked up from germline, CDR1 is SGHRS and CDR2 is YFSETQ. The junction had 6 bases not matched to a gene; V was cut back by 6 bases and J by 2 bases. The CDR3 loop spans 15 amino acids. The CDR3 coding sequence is TGCGCCAGCATGGACAGGGACTTAAACACCGGGGAGCTGTTTTTT. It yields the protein CASMDRDLNTGELFF.

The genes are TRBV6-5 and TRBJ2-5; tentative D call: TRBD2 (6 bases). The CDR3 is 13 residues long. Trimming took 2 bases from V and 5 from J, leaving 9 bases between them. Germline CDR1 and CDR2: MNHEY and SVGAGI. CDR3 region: CASSYGGSETQYF. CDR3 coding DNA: TGTGCCAGCAGTTACGGGGGGTCGGAGACCCAGTACTTC.

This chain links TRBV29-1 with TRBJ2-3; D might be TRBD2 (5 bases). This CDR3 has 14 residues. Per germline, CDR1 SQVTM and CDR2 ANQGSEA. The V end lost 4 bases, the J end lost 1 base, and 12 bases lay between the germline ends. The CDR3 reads CSVGRDGGTDTQYF. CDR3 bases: TGCAGCGTTGGCCGGGATGGTGGCACAGATACGCAGTATTTT.

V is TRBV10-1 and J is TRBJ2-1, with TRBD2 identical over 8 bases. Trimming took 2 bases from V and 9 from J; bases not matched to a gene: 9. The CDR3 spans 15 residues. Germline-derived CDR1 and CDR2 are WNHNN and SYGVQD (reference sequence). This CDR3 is CASSEGLAAHGEQFF. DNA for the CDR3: TGCGCCAGCAGTGAGGGACTAGCAGCCCATGGTGAGCAGTTCTTC.

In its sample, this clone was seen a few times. The CDR3 DNA sequence: TGTGCCAGTAATACGGAGCTCACAGATACGCAGTATTTT. This encodes CASNTELTDTQYF. The chain has TRBV19 and TRBJ2-3, with D hard to call. This CDR3 has 13 amino acids. Germline V gene sequence: CDR1 LNHDA, CDR2 SQIVND (reference sequence). The V end lost 7 bases, the J end lost 2 bases, and 10 bases lay between the germline ends. Together with reference TRBV19 and TRBJ2-3, the CDR3 gives the full variable domain: DGGITQSPKYLFRKEGQNVTLSCEQNLNHDAMYWYRQDPGQGLRLIYYSQIVNDFQKGDIAEGYSVSREKKESFPLTVTSAQKNPTAFYLCASNTELTDTQYFGPGTRLTVL.

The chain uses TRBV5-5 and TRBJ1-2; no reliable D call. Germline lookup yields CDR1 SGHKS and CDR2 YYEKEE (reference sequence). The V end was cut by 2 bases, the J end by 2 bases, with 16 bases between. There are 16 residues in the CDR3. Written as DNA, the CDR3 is TGTGCCAGCAGCTTATATGGAGGAGTACTAAACTATGGCTACACCTTC. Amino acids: CASSLYGGVLNYGYTF.

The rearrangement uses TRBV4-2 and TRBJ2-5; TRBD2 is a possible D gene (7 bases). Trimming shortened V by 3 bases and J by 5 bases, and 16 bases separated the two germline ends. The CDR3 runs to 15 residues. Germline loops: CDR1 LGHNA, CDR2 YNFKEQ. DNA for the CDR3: TGTGCCAGCAGCCAGGACCGGGGGGCCAGGGAGACCCAGTACTTC. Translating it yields CASSQDRGARETQYF.

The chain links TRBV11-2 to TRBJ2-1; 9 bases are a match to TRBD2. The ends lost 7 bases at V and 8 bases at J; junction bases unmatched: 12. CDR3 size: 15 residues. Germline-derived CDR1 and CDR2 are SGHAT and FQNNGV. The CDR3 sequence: CASIDSSGRGDEQFF. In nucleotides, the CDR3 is TGTGCCAGCATCGACAGTAGCGGGAGAGGGGATGAGCAGTTCTTC. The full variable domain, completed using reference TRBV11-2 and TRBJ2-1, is EAGVAQSPRYKIIEKRQSVAFWCNPISGHATLYWYQQILGQGPKLLIQFQNNGVVDDSQLPKDRFSAERLKGVDSTLKIQPAKLEDSAVYLCASIDSSGRGDEQFFGPGTRLTVL.

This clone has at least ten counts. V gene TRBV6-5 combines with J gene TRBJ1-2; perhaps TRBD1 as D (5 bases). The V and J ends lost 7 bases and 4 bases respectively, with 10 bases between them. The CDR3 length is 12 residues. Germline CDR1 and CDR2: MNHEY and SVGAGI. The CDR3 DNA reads TGTGCCAGCATCGGCAGGGCCTATGGCTACACCTTC. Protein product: CASIGRAYGYTF.

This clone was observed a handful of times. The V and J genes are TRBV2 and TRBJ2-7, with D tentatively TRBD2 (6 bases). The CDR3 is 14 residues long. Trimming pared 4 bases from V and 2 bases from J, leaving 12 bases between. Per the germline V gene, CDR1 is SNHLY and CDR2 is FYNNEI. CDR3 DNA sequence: TGTGCCAGCAGTGGGGGCGGGGTTGCCTACGAGCAGTACTTC. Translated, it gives CASSGGGVAYEQYF.

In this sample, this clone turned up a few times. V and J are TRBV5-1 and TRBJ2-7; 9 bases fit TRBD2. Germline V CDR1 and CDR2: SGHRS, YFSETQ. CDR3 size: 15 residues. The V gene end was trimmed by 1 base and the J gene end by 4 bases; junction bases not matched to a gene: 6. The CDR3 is CASSLNSGSGYEQYF. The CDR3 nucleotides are TGCGCCAGCAGCTTGAATAGCGGGAGTGGTTACGAGCAGTACTTC. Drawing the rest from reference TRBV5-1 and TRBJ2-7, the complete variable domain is KAGVTQTPRYLIKTRGQQVTLSCSPISGHRSVSWYQQTPGQGLQFLFEYFSETQRNKGNFPGRFSGRQFSNSRSEMNVSTLELGDSALYLCASSLNSGSGYEQYFGPGTRLTVT.

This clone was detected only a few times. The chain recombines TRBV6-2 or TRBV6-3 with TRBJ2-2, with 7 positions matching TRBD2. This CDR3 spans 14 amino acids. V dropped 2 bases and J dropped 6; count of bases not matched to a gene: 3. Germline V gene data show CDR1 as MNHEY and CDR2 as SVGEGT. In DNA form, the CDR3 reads TGTGCCAGCAGTTACAAGGGAGGGGCCGGGGAGCTGTTTTTT. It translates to CASSYKGGAGELFF.

For the CDR3, the DNA is TGTGCCAGCAGCCTACAAGGGGATGAGCAGTTCTTC. Protein sequence: CASSLQGDEQFF. The V call is TRBV3-1 (or the pseudogene TRBV3-2), the J call TRBJ2-1, with a possible D match to TRBD1 (5 bases). V was trimmed by 4 bases and J by 8 bases, leaving 9 bases between them. The CDR3 has 12 residues. Germline values: CDR1 LGHDT, CDR2 YNNKEL (reference sequence).

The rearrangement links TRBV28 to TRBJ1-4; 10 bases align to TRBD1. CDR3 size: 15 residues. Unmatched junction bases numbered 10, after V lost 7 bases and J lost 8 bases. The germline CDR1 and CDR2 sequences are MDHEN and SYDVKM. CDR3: CASTGWDRGGEKLFF. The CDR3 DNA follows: TGTGCCAGCACTGGGTGGGACAGGGGTGGAGAAAAACTGTTTTTT.

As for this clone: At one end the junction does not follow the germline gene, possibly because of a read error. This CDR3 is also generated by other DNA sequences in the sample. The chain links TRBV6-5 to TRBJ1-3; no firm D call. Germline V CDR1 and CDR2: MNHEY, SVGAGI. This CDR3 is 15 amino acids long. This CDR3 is CASSYSAFSGNTIYF. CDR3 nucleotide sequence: TGTGCTAGCAGTTACTCGGCCTTCTCTGGAAACACCATATATTTT.

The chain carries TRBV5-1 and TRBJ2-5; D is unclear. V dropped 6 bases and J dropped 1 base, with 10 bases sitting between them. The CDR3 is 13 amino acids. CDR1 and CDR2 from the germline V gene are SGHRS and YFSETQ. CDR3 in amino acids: CASNSGLQETQYF. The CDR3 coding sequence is TGCGCCAGCAACTCAGGCCTCCAAGAGACCCAGTACTTC.

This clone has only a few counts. The CDR3 nucleotides read TGTGCCAGCAGCTTAGCGACAGGGGACACTGAAGCTTTCTTT. Amino acid sequence: CASSLATGDTEAFF. The rearrangement joins TRBV7-9 to TRBJ1-1, with TRBD1 matching 8 bases. CDR1 and CDR2 (germline): SEHNR, FQNEAQ (reference sequence). V gave up 0 bases and J gave up 3 bases; unmatched junction bases: 0. The CDR3 is 14 residues long.

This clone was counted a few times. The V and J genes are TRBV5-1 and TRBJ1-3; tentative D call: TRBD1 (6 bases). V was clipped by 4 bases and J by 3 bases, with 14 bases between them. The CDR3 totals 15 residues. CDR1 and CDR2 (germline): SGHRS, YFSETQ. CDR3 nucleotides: TGCGCCAGCAGCCCCGCAGGGGATGGTGGAAACACCATATATTTT. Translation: CASSPAGDGGNTIYF.

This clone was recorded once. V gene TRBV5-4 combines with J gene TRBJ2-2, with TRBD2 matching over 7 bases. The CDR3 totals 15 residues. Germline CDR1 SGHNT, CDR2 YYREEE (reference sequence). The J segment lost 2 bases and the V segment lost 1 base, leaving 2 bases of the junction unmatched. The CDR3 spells CASSLSSGNTGELFF. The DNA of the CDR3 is TGTGCCAGCAGCTTGTCTAGCGGCAACACCGGGGAGCTGTTTTTT.

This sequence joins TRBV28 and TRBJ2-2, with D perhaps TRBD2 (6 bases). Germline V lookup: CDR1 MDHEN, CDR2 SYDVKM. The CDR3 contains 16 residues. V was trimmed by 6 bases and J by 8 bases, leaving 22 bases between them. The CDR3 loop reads CASRDAAGHGRGELFF. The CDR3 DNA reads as TGTGCCAGCAGAGACGCGGCGGGGCATGGGCGGGGGGAGCTGTTTTTT.

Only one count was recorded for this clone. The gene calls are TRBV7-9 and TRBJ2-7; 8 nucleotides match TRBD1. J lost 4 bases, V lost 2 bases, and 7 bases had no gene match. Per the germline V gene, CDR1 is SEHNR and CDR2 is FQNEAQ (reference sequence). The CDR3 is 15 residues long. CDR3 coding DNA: TGTGCCAGCAGCTTAACCGGGACAGGACTTTACGAGCAGTACTTC. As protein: CASSLTGTGLYEQYF.

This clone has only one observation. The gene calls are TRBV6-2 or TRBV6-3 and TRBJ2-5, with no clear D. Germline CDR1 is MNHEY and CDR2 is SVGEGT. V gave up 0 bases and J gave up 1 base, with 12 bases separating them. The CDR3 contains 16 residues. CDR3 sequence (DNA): TGTGCCAGCAGTTACTCCATGGGCCCCTTCCAAGAGACCCAGTACTTC. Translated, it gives CASSYSMGPFQETQYF.